The 27 T cell receptor beta chains in this list originate from one sample, sequenced in a study of T-cell reconstitution after alpha-beta-depleted transplantation in children. Unique molecular identifiers were used to barcode this TCRbeta library. TCRdb re-called the PCR reads through MiXCR, storing one row per CDR3 protein. Of around 450,000 distinct CDR3 sequences listed, roughly a tenth are singletons. The material sequenced was PBMCs, taken before TCRalphabeta/CD19-depleted stem cell transplant. Receptor source: a child younger than 10 with inherited bone marrow failure, due to receive a stem cell transplant.

This clonotype was counted at least ten times. The gene calls are TRBV27 and TRBJ1-6; TRBD1 might be the D (6 bases). V lost 6 bases and J lost 8, with 20 bases in between. Germline V gene sequence: CDR1 MNHEY, CDR2 SMNVEV (reference sequence). The length of the CDR3 is 16 residues. CDR3 sequence: CASSVFPRRGDSPLHF. In DNA, the CDR3 is TGTGCCAGCAGCGTCTTTCCGCGCAGGGGTGATTCACCCCTCCACTTT.

This clonotype has ten or more counts. The rearrangement links TRBV12-3 or TRBV12-4 to TRBJ1-1; tentatively, D is TRBD1 (6 bases). The CDR3 has 14 residues. V was cut by 7 bases and J by 1 base, with 13 bases left in between. CDR3 DNA sequence: TGTGCCAGCACCCTAGGGGGGGCGAACACTGAAGCTTTCTTT. It is translated as CASTLGGANTEAFF.

The chain combines TRBV7-9 with TRBJ1-2; tentative D call: TRBD1 (5 bases). The CDR3 is 14 amino acids. From germline, CDR1 is SEHNR and CDR2 FQNEAQ (reference sequence). Trimming pared 3 bases from V and 2 bases from J, leaving 10 bases between. This chain's CDR3 is CASSFSQVNYGYTF. In DNA form, the CDR3 reads TGTGCCAGCAGCTTTTCACAGGTGAACTATGGCTACACCTTC.

V gene TRBV27 combines with J gene TRBJ2-4; 11 bases fit TRBD1. Germline V CDR1 and CDR2: MNHEY, SMNVEV (reference sequence). J gave up 1 base and V 5 bases, and 10 bases lay outside the gene matches. CDR3 length: 18 amino acids. CDR3 sequence: CASSPRTGGYMAKNIQYF. CDR3 bases: TGTGCCAGCAGTCCTCGGACAGGGGGCTATATGGCCAAAAACATTCAGTACTTC.

This clonotype occurred many times. The rearrangement joins TRBV4-3 to TRBJ2-1; unclear D gene. The CDR3 contains 15 residues. V lost 5 bases to trimming and J lost 1 base, with 12 bases between them. From germline, CDR1 is LGHNA and CDR2 YSLEER. The CDR3 spells CASSSLGESYNEQFF. In nucleotides, the CDR3 is TGCGCCAGCAGCTCATTAGGCGAGTCCTACAATGAGCAGTTCTTC.

This clonotype was seen at least ten times. This sequence joins TRBV7-9 and TRBJ2-7; D might be TRBD1 or TRBD2, each matching 5 bases. Trimming removed 6 bases at V and 0 bases at J, with 18 bases between. The CDR3 has 16 residues. Germline values: CDR1 SEHNR, CDR2 FQNEAQ (reference sequence). The CDR3 loop reads CASSLLGTVSSYEQYF. CDR3 DNA sequence: TGTGCCAGCAGTCTTCTGGGGACCGTGAGCTCCTACGAGCAGTACTTC.

This clonotype was counted at least ten times. The gene calls are TRBV18 and TRBJ2-1; 8 bases match TRBD2. Per the germline V gene, CDR1 is KGHSH and CDR2 is LQKENI. Trimming took 1 base from V and 2 from J; bases not matched to a gene: 10. There are 18 residues in the CDR3. CDR3 region: CASSPRGAGEGAYNEQFF. The DNA of the CDR3 is TGTGCCAGCTCACCACGGGGAGCGGGAGAGGGAGCCTACAATGAGCAGTTCTTC.

This clonotype occurred a few times. This rearrangement joins TRBV4-2 to TRBJ2-5; no reliable D call. The CDR3 is 13 residues long. Trimming cost V 0 bases and J 10 bases, with 12 bases left between them. Germline V lookup: CDR1 LGHNA, CDR2 YNFKEQ. In DNA form, the CDR3 reads TGTGCCAGCAGCCAAGATAGTAGCTCGAACCAGTACTTC. Translating gives CASSQDSSSNQYF.

The chain uses TRBV7-2 and TRBJ1-3; D call uncertain. The V end was cut by 4 bases, the J end by 2 bases, with 15 bases between. In germline, CDR1 is SGHTA, CDR2 FQGNSA. The CDR3 length is 16 residues. The CDR3 spells CASSSRRVGTGNTIYF. Written as DNA, the CDR3 is TGTGCCAGCAGCTCCAGACGGGTGGGGACTGGAAACACCATATATTTT.

This rearrangement joins TRBV18 to TRBJ2-7; 14 nucleotides line up with TRBD2. The germline CDR1 and CDR2 sequences are KGHSH and LQKENI. V lost 3 bases, J lost 6 bases, and 10 bases stayed unmatched. The CDR3 length is 17 residues. CDR3 nucleotide sequence: TGTGCCAGCTCACCCCTCGGACTAGCGGGAGGTCAAGGCGAGCAGTACTTC. This codes for CASSPLGLAGGQGEQYF.

The chain links TRBV28 to TRBJ2-1, with 9 bases aligning to TRBD1. The CDR3 has 16 residues. V was clipped by 5 bases and J by 3 bases; unmatched bases: 8. The V gene's germline CDR1 is MDHEN and CDR2 SYDVKM. The CDR3 bases are TGTGCCAGCAGTGGAACCGGGACAGGGCTCTACAATGAGCAGTTCTTC. Protein: CASSGTGTGLYNEQFF.

This clonotype was seen repeatedly, ten times or more. This chain connects TRBV3-1 to TRBJ1-4; 8 bases line up with TRBD1. Germline V gene lookup returns CDR1 LGHDT and CDR2 YNNKEL (reference sequence). The J segment lost 4 bases and the V segment lost 0 bases, leaving 4 bases of the junction unmatched. The CDR3 totals 16 residues. The CDR3 spells CASSQDLTGVNEKLFF. The CDR3 coding sequence is TGTGCCAGCAGCCAAGATCTGACAGGGGTTAATGAAAAACTGTTTTTT.

The chain combines TRBV12-3 or TRBV12-4 with TRBJ2-1, with 16 bases fitting TRBD2. This CDR3 is 17 amino acids long. The ends lost 6 bases at V and 7 bases at J; junction bases unmatched: 9. CDR3 sequence: CASRGVGTSGRVNEQFF. The DNA of the CDR3 is TGTGCCAGCAGGGGGGTGGGGACTAGCGGGAGGGTTAATGAGCAGTTCTTC.

This clonotype was observed at least ten times. The chain links TRBV9 to TRBJ2-3; TRBD2 matches 12 bases. Trimming removed 0 bases from V and 5 bases from J; junction bases left unmatched: 13. Germline CDR1 reads SGDLS; CDR2 reads YYNGEE. The CDR3 sequence is 19 residues long. The CDR3 sequence is CASSVDAPSGRAGEDTQYF. For the CDR3, the DNA is TGTGCCAGCAGCGTAGACGCGCCTAGCGGGAGGGCCGGGGAAGATACGCAGTATTTT.

V and J are TRBV28 and TRBJ1-5; D is unresolved. CDR3 length: 16 residues. With 3 bases removed from V and 0 bases from J, the gap between germline ends came to 12 bases. Per germline, CDR1 MDHEN and CDR2 SYDVKM. The CDR3 DNA is TGTGCCAGCAGTTTTAGCGGACTCTATAGCAATCAGCCCCAGCATTTT. This sequence encodes CASSFSGLYSNQPQHF.

This clonotype was recorded at least ten times. The chain recombines TRBV12-3 or TRBV12-4 with TRBJ2-4, with D maybe TRBD1 (6 bases). The CDR3 covers 11 residues. Between the trimmed V and J ends, which lost 4 bases and 9 bases, there was a span of 7 bases. CDR3: CASSSRGIQYF. The CDR3 bases are TGTGCCAGCAGTTCCAGGGGCATTCAGTACTTC.

This clonotype has at least ten counts. The CDR3, as DNA: TGTGCCAGCAGCTTAGCGGGAGGGCGGGGCAATGAGCAGTTCTTC. Encoded protein: CASSLAGGRGNEQFF. The chain combines TRBV7-2 with TRBJ2-1; the match to TRBD2 covers 7 bases. CDR1 SGHTA and CDR2 FQGNSA come from the germline V gene. V was clipped by 0 bases and J by 6 bases; unmatched bases: 5. The CDR3 extends over 15 amino acids.

This rearrangement joins TRBV19 to TRBJ1-1; 9 nucleotides align to TRBD1. The germline V gene encodes CDR1 LNHDA and CDR2 SQIVND (reference sequence). The CDR3 extends over 14 amino acids. V shed 3 bases, J shed 4 bases, and the junction held 3 bases outside the gene matches. In DNA form, the CDR3 reads TGTGCCAGTAGTATGTGGGACAGGGCCACTGAAGCTTTCTTT. This gives the protein CASSMWDRATEAFF. The full variable domain, with the rest looked up from reference TRBV19 and TRBJ1-1, is DGGITQSPKYLFRKEGQNVTLSCEQNLNHDAMYWYRQDPGQGLRLIYYSQIVNDFQKGDIAEGYSVSREKKESFPLTVTSAQKNPTAFYLCASSMWDRATEAFFGQGTRLTVV.

With respect to this clonotype: A much larger clone sits a single nucleotide away, making a read error possible. The chain uses TRBV11-2 and TRBJ2-7, with 12 bases lining up with TRBD2. J lost 1 base, V lost 1 base, and 11 bases had no gene match. The germline V gene has CDR1 SGHAT and CDR2 FQNNGV. CDR3 length: 19 amino acids. In DNA, the CDR3 is TGTGCCAGCAGCTTAGTTACCTCTGCTAGCGGGAGGGGTTCCTACGAGCAGTACTTC. Translated, it gives CASSLVTSASGRGSYEQYF.

In its sample, this clonotype was seen many times. CDR3 amino acids: CASSLAPISGNTIYF. CDR3 DNA sequence: TGCGCCAGCAGCTTGGCCCCGATCTCTGGAAACACCATATATTTT. The V call is TRBV5-1, the J call TRBJ1-3; D gene ambiguous. Germline values: CDR1 SGHRS, CDR2 YFSETQ. The V and J ends lost 0 bases and 0 bases respectively, with 7 bases between them. The CDR3 runs 15 residues. Full variable domain (missing parts from reference TRBV5-1 and TRBJ1-3): KAGVTQTPRYLIKTRGQQVTLSCSPISGHRSVSWYQQTPGQGLQFLFEYFSETQRNKGNFPGRFSGRQFSNSRSEMNVSTLELGDSALYLCASSLAPISGNTIYFGEGSWLTVV.

As to this clonotype: This could be a read error, since a much larger clone is one nucleotide away. This chain uses TRBV28 with TRBJ2-1, with TRBD1 as a possible D gene (5 bases). Trimming shortened V by 0 bases and J by 2 bases, and 11 bases separated the two germline ends. The CDR3 length is 16 residues. Germline V gene lookup returns CDR1 MDHEN and CDR2 SYDVKM. Written as DNA, the CDR3 is TGTGCCAGCAGTTTATGGGGGCAGAGCACCTACAATGAGCAGTTCTTC. It specifies CASSLWGQSTYNEQFF.

The chain links TRBV20-1 to TRBJ2-5; D uncertain. The CDR3 is made up of 12 amino acids. Trimming pared 2 bases from V and 5 bases from J, leaving 9 bases between. In germline, CDR1 is DFQATT, CDR2 SNEGSKA (reference sequence). CDR3 loop: CSARSPSETQYF. CDR3 DNA sequence: TGCAGTGCTAGAAGCCCCTCGGAGACCCAGTACTTC.

This clonotype came up many times. The rearrangement uses TRBV5-1 and TRBJ1-5; D uncertain. The CDR3 length is 15 residues. Germline assignment: CDR1 SGHRS and CDR2 YFSETQ. The ends were cut back, 1 base at V and 2 bases at J, with 10 bases in the middle. CDR3 loop: CASSLWYGGNQPQHF. In DNA, the CDR3 is TGCGCCAGCAGCTTGTGGTATGGGGGCAATCAGCCCCAGCATTTT.

This clonotype was counted a few times. CDR3 amino acids: CAWSVLTGDFNEQFF. In DNA, the CDR3 is TGTGCCTGGAGTGTTTTGACAGGGGATTTCAATGAGCAGTTCTTC. The rearrangement links TRBV30 to TRBJ2-1; 8 bases match TRBD1. CDR1 is GTSNPN and CDR2 is SVGIG in the germline V gene (reference sequence). This CDR3 comprises 15 residues. With 0 bases clipped from V and 6 bases from J, the junction kept 7 bases outside the gene matches.

Turning to this clonotype: One end of the junction fails to match germline, which may point to a read error. The genes are TRBV3-1 and TRBJ2-1; weak D call: TRBD2 (7 bases). The CDR3 is made up of 18 amino acids. From germline, CDR1 is LGHDT and CDR2 YNNKEL (reference sequence). The CDR3 region has the DNA TGTGCCAGCTGCCAAGATCGGGGGCGGGGGATCTCCTACAATGAGCAGTTCTTC. Translation gives CASCQDRGRGISYNEQFF.

A few counts support this clonotype. V and J are TRBV10-3 and TRBJ1-2; the D is unclear. The CDR3 runs to 15 residues. The V and J ends lost 0 bases and 0 bases respectively, with 8 bases between them. Per germline, CDR1 ENHRY and CDR2 SYGVKD. CDR3 amino acids: CAISESREANYGYTF. CDR3 nucleotides: TGTGCCATCAGTGAGTCGCGTGAAGCTAACTATGGCTACACCTTC.

This clonotype has ten or more counts. CDR3 nucleotide sequence: TGTGCCAGCAGTGCCCGGACAGGGTATCAGCCCCAGCATTTT. Amino acid sequence: CASSARTGYQPQHF. V and J are TRBV28 and TRBJ1-5; 8 bases are a match to TRBD1. V trimming: 5 bases; J trimming: 5 bases; junction bases outside the gene matches: 5. The CDR3 runs 14 residues. Germline CDR1 MDHEN, CDR2 SYDVKM.